This T cell receptor beta chain was obtained from a study of cytomegalovirus exposure and HLA in healthy donors (dated by TCRdb to the late 2010s). Background on the whole study: According to a later analysis, one platform produced both the 110 or so validation repertoires and the 666 repertoires of the first cohort. High-throughput TCR immunosequencing, statistical association of individual TCRs with disease status, and machine learning were combined to predict cytomegalovirus infection status. In addition to the first cohort of roughly 700 subjects, a separate validation cohort of under 150 different subjects was used. The study aimed to test whether signatures of past pathogen exposure could be identified by cataloging public T cell receptors. The full study reports these points: A later analysis found that TCRs clustered in the first cohort also tended to co-occur in the approximately 120 validation repertoires, with approximately 95% of cluster scores above 0. The study gave a list of more than 150 TCR beta chains associated with cytomegalovirus. The classifier was reported to diagnose cytomegalovirus status with high specificity and sensitivity in both the original cohort and the validation cohort. The authors suggested that the approach could potentially be generalized to other disease states and immunological phenotypes. Most TCR sequences were seen in very few donors, while some public TCRs were found in many individuals. A later analysis lacked HLA typing for the validation cohort, so it scored co-occurrence in that cohort across all 120 or so repertoires. A few of the identified cytomegalovirus-associated TCR beta chains were confirmed in vitro to be specific for cytomegalovirus antigens.

Turning to this clone: Its cognate antigen has yet to be identified. Base qualities are not recorded, but no much larger clone differs from it by a single base.

Including the terminal cysteine and phenylalanine, the CDR3 comprises 16 residues. The sequence is cut down to CDR3 DNA, 48 bases in frame from base 1. From a lookup of the germline V gene, CDR1 and CDR2 are MNHNS and SASEGT. A distance of 17 bases separates the germline ends of V and J, which lose 3 bases and 2 bases respectively. Library preparation was by the immunoSEQ multiplex PCR assay. Regarding the original processing steps: To diagnose cytomegalovirus status from the catalog of TCR beta chain sequences, a statistical classification framework was built. TCRdb's version of the immuneACCESS table is confined to in-frame rearrangements and falls short of the full clone set. An unresolved V gene accounts for under half of the shortfall where checked; the remainder is of unknown origin. D and trimming were read from the DNA, whereas the V and J calls and clone size are those reported in that table. For this sample the table gives 90,000 to 150,000 clones, of which 86% were detected only once. About 5.3% of the sample is taken by the ten largest.

The donors were included in the validation cohort of around 120 subjects, a group kept apart from the approximately 650-subject first cohort. The sample comprised PBMCs. The sequence is built from TRBV6-1 and TRBJ2-7; tentative D gene TRBD2, with 6 bases matching. The sequence derives from a man aged 18-30 years in good health and CMV-seronegative. The CDR3: CASSDGGLVGAYEQYF. In nucleotide form, the sequence is TGTGCCAGCAGTGACGGGGGATTAGTGGGCGCCTACGAGCAGTACTTC.